The 2 T cell receptor beta chains below were found in one sample sequenced in a study of neurological immune-mediated disorders. Time point described: longitudinal time-point 3. TCRdb re-called the 5' RACE reads through MiXCR, storing one row per CDR3 protein. The sample holds tens of thousands of distinct CDR3 sequences, 4.3% seen once. The sample was PBMCs. Every receptor here comes from an older woman with multiple sclerosis.

This clonotype was counted ten times or more. V usage is TRBV12-3 or TRBV12-4 and J usage is TRBJ2-7; the D is unclear. The CDR3 is made up of 14 amino acids. V was pared by 6 bases and J by 5 bases, with 17 bases between. The CDR3 loop is CASSWDPVKDEQYF. As DNA, the CDR3 is TGTGCCAGCAGCTGGGATCCGGTGAAGGACGAGCAGTACTTC.

This clonotype has at least ten counts. The chain employs TRBV7-6 and TRBJ2-2, with D hard to call. The CDR3 spans 12 residues. From germline, CDR1 is SGHVS and CDR2 FNYEAQ. V lost 4 bases to trimming and J lost 7 bases, with 7 bases between them. In nucleotides, the CDR3 is TGTGCCAGCAGCTCTGGCTTCGGGGAGCTGTTTTTT. Residues: CASSSGFGELFF.